The clone carrying this T cell receptor (beta chain) showed up just once. The trim removed 6 bases at V and 8 bases at J, leaving 18 bases unmatched. The CDR3 totals 16 residues. Germline CDR1 reads MGHDK; CDR2 reads SYGVNS. The sample originates from a study of early stage breast cancer tumors. The table came from immunoSEQ multiplex PCR; TCRdb's copy has only in-frame clones and leaves some out. The sample lists tens of thousands of clones, around nine tenths occurring once. The source material was blood. This chain connects TRBV25-1 to TRBJ1-2, with 7 bases that match TRBD1. The sequence was obtained from a person aged 70 to 79 with breast cancer. The CDR3 DNA sequence: TGTGCCAGCAGGGGGGTTGTTATGCAGGGGGTACGAGGCTACACCTTC. Translation: CASRGVVMQGVRGYTF.